This TCR beta chain appears in the sequencing data of a study of blood T cell repertoires in COVID-19. The CDR3 loop spans 14 amino acids. Germline V gives CDR1 SEHNR, CDR2 FQNEAQ (reference sequence). Generated by immunoSEQ multiplex PCR, the TCRdb table keeps only in-frame clones and is missing some. Of approximately 38,000 clones detected, 85% to 90% appear once; the ten largest clones hold around 24%. The sample holds one count of this clone. One junction end disagrees with the germline gene, perhaps due to a read error. Sequenced input: peripheral blood. The sequence was obtained from a man aged 45-60 years with active or convalescent COVID-19. J is TRBJ1-4 and V is TRBV7-9; possibly TRBD1 for D (5 bases). CDR3 DNA sequence: TGTGCCAGCAGCTTAGCTGGGCGGGGCGAAAAGCTGTTTTTT. It yields the protein CASSLAGRGEKLFF.